This TCR beta chain originates from a study of T-cell reconstitution after alpha-beta-depleted transplantation in children. Many counts were recorded for this clonotype. Construction of the TCRbeta library involved unique molecular identifiers. MiXCR was run by TCRdb on the PCR reads, yielding one entry per CDR3 protein. The data contain about 230,000 distinct CDR3 sequences, roughly 9% of them singletons. Trimming at V came to 6 bases and at J to 5 bases, leaving 19 bases not matched to a gene. Germline CDR1 and CDR2: MRHNA and SNTAGT. CDR3 size: 19 residues. The source of this sequence is a human donor who donated a stem cell graft to a child with acute lymphoblastic leukemia. This chain connects TRBV6-4 to TRBJ1-2; 12 bases align to TRBD1. Sequenced material: PBMCs from the stem cell graft donor, taken from the stem cell graft. CDR3 nucleotides: TGTGCCAGCAGACCTAGAATTCCTACCGGGACAGGGGGCAGGTATGGCTACACCTTC. Its protein is CASRPRIPTGTGGRYGYTF.